The TCR beta chain described here comes from a study of T cell responses to AZD1222 COVID-19 vaccine. The overall study: Second doses at about 4 or about 12 weeks were pooled.

Germline V CDR1 and CDR2: KGHSH, LQKENI. The J segment lost 6 bases and the V segment lost 3 bases, leaving 6 bases of the junction unmatched. The CDR3 length is 15 residues. Overall study findings and caveats: Reports say nearly half of spike-specific TCRs go after unmutated variant regions. Without day 14 samples, only post-peak T cell repertoires were studied.

Comments on this clone: As yet, its antigen is unknown.

TCRdb's copy holds only in-frame clones and misses some; the assay was immunoSEQ multiplex PCR. Among fewer than 120,000 clones listed, around 80% were seen once. This TCR was recovered from an adult in good health. The chain couples TRBV18 to TRBJ1-5; TRBD1 aligns across 9 bases. Sequencing was performed on peripheral blood, taken on day 0 of AZD1222 vaccination. The CDR3 DNA reads as TGTGCCAGCTCACCGCCTGGGACAGGGAGTCAGCCCCAGCATTTT. Its translation: CASSPPGTGSQPQHF.